These 30 T cell receptor beta chains share one sample of origin, sequenced in a study of blood T cell repertoires in COVID-19. Produced via immunoSEQ multiplex PCR; TCRdb's table is partial and in-frame only. This sample carries 200,000 to 250,000 clones, approximately 90% of them seen once, and the ten largest clones take 10% to 13%. The sequencing sample was made of PBMCs or T cells enriched from blood (not recorded which). The receptors come from a man aged 30 to 45 who had recovered from COVID-19.

The J gene is TRBJ1-1, the V gene TRBV13; TRBD1 might be the D (5 bases). The ends were cut back, 5 bases at V and 0 bases at J, with 16 bases in the middle. The V gene's germline CDR1 is PRHDT and CDR2 FYEKMQ (reference sequence). The CDR3 consists of 16 residues. The CDR3 protein is CASSLRQKELNTEAFF. The CDR3 DNA reads as TGTGCCAGCAGCCTTAGACAGAAGGAGCTGAACACTGAAGCTTTCTTT.

This clone was observed once. The V call is TRBV28, the J call TRBJ1-5, with D possibly TRBD1 on 5 matching bases. The V gene's germline CDR1 is MDHEN and CDR2 SYDVKM. Trimming left V 4 bases short and J 0 bases short, with 19 bases between. There are 18 residues in the CDR3. The CDR3 DNA reads as TGTGCCAGCAGTTGGGGGGGAGGCCTTACTTATAGCAATCAGCCCCAGCATTTT. It encodes CASSWGGGLTYSNQPQHF.

CDR3 sequence reads: CASSFWSQETQYF. The DNA for the CDR3 is TGTGCCAGCAGTTTTTGGAGCCAAGAGACCCAGTACTTC. The V and J genes are TRBV12-3 or TRBV12-4 and TRBJ2-5; D unclear. Trimming took 3 bases from V and 1 from J, leaving 6 bases between them. CDR3 size: 13 residues.

J is TRBJ2-2 and V is TRBV5-4; TRBD2 matches at 9 bases. Germline V gene sequence: CDR1 SGHNT, CDR2 YYREEE (reference sequence). CDR3 length: 16 amino acids. Trimming cost V 1 base and J 7 bases; bases outside gene matches: 8. The CDR3 nucleotides read TGTGCCAGCAGCTTGTGGGCTAGCGGGATGGTCGGGGAGCTGTTTTTT. It codes for CASSLWASGMVGELFF. Together with reference TRBV5-4 and TRBJ2-2, the CDR3 gives the full variable domain: ETGVTQSPTHLIKTRGQQVTLRCSSQSGHNTVSWYQQALGQGPQFIFQYYREEENGRGNFPPRFSGLQFPNYSSELNVNALELDDSALYLCASSLWASGMVGELFFGEGSRLTVL.

This chain uses TRBV18 with TRBJ1-2; 7 nucleotides agree with TRBD1. V lost 9 bases and J lost 6; bases outside the gene matches: 7. Germline V gives CDR1 KGHSH, CDR2 LQKENI. CDR3 size: 12 residues. The CDR3 region has the DNA TGTGCCAGTTCCGGACAGGAGGATGGCTACACCTTC. Translating gives CASSGQEDGYTF.

This sequence joins TRBV4-2 and TRBJ2-3; D gene unclear. Trimming shortened V by 0 bases and J by 0 bases, and 16 bases separated the two germline ends. This CDR3 region has 18 residues. Germline V gene data show CDR1 as LGHNA and CDR2 as YNFKEQ. CDR3 residues: CASSQEGSGGWSTDTQYF. CDR3 nucleotides: TGTGCCAGCAGCCAAGAAGGCTCTGGCGGTTGGAGCACAGATACGCAGTATTTT.

This sequence joins TRBV10-1 and TRBJ2-1, with TRBD2 identical over 8 bases. In germline, CDR1 is WNHNN, CDR2 SYGVQD (reference sequence). With V trimmed by 3 bases and J by 7 bases, 8 bases remained unmatched. There are 15 residues in the CDR3. CDR3 DNA: TGCGCCAGCAGTGATGGCGCGGGAGGCCGAAATGAGCAGTTCTTC. Its protein is CASSDGAGGRNEQFF.

The gene calls are TRBV5-1 and TRBJ2-1, with TRBD2 matching 13 bases. V gave up 2 bases and J gave up 1 base; unmatched junction bases: 18. There are 22 residues in the CDR3. Germline V lookup: CDR1 SGHRS, CDR2 YFSETQ. In nucleotides, the CDR3 is TGCGCCAGCAGCTTAGTACCAGGACAACTAGCGGGAGGGCCAGGGTCCTACAATGAGCAGTTCTTC. Amino acids: CASSLVPGQLAGGPGSYNEQFF.

This chain joins TRBV11-3 and TRBJ1-1; D is unresolved. The CDR3 totals 13 residues. CDR1 is SGHNT and CDR2 is YENEEA in the germline V gene. Trimming stripped 5 bases from V and 0 bases from J, with 7 bases between. The CDR3 DNA follows: TGTGCCAGCAGCCGACAAATGAACACTGAAGCTTTCTTT. Its translation is CASSRQMNTEAFF.

The V call is TRBV7-2, the J call TRBJ2-5; 10 bases align to TRBD2. CDR1 SGHTA and CDR2 FQGNSA come from the germline V gene. J was trimmed by 3 bases and V by 0 bases; bases with no gene match: 1. CDR3 length: 15 residues. CDR3 sequence: CASSLAGTSEETQYF. CDR3 bases: TGTGCCAGCAGCTTAGCAGGGACTAGCGAAGAGACCCAGTACTTC.

This chain connects TRBV9 to TRBJ2-7; D may be TRBD2 (6 bases). Germline V gene lookup returns CDR1 SGDLS and CDR2 YYNGEE. The CDR3 loop spans 15 amino acids. Trimming shortened V by 0 bases and J by 4 bases, and 14 bases separated the two germline ends. CDR3 nucleotides: TGTGCCAGCAGCGTAGTCAGGCCCGGGGGTTACGAGCAGTACTTC. Residues: CASSVVRPGGYEQYF.

The V and J genes are TRBV6-2 or TRBV6-3 and TRBJ2-7; D ambiguous. CDR1 and CDR2 (germline): MNHEY, SVGEGT. V dropped 6 bases and J dropped 2 bases, with 11 bases sitting between them. The CDR3 contains 13 residues. The CDR3 coding sequence is TGTGCCAGCAGCTCCGGGTTTACCTACGAGCAGTACTTC. This sequence encodes CASSSGFTYEQYF.

The chain employs TRBV14 and TRBJ2-2, with 8 bases matching TRBD2. Germline CDR1 SGHDN, CDR2 FVKESK. This CDR3 spans 17 amino acids. V was clipped by 0 bases and J by 3 bases; unmatched bases: 6. CDR3 in amino acids: CASSQDLVAGHTGELFF. The CDR3 DNA reads as TGTGCCAGCAGCCAAGATTTAGTAGCGGGGCACACCGGGGAGCTGTTTTTT.

The chain employs TRBV7-2 and TRBJ1-2; possibly TRBD1 for D (6 bases). The CDR3 runs to 12 residues. The germline CDR1 and CDR2 sequences are SGHTA and FQGNSA. V dropped 5 bases and J dropped 10 bases, with 14 bases sitting between them. CDR3 amino acids: CASSQNNRVYTF. The CDR3, as DNA: TGTGCCAGCAGCCAAAATAACAGGGTCTACACCTTC.

The table lists this clone with a few counts. The CDR3 DNA sequence: TGTGCCAGTGGGGACAGTTCCTACAATGAGCAGTTCTTC. It translates to CASGDSSYNEQFF. This chain joins TRBV27 and TRBJ2-1; 7 nucleotides match TRBD1. Per the germline V gene, CDR1 is MNHEY and CDR2 is SMNVEV (reference sequence). This CDR3 has 13 residues. V trimming: 9 bases; J trimming: 1 base; junction bases outside the gene matches: 3.

The chain employs TRBV7-2 and TRBJ1-6; possible D gene TRBD1, 6 bases. CDR1 and CDR2 from the germline V gene are SGHTA and FQGNSA. This CDR3 contains 14 residues. Trimming cost V 4 bases and J 5 bases, with 9 bases left between them. The CDR3 spells CASSSYRDNSPLHF. CDR3 DNA: TGTGCCAGCAGCTCCTACAGGGATAATTCACCCCTCCACTTT. Using reference TRBV7-2 and TRBJ1-6 for the parts outside the CDR3, the full variable domain is GAGVSQSPSNKVTEKGKDVELRCDPISGHTALYWYRQSLGQGLEFLIYFQGNSAPDKSGLPSDRFSAERTGGSVSTLTIQRTQQEDSAVYLCASSSYRDNSPLHFGNGTRLTVT.

The rearrangement joins TRBV19 to TRBJ2-1; 7 bases agree with TRBD1. CDR3 size: 17 residues. Germline values: CDR1 LNHDA, CDR2 SQIVND (reference sequence). The V gene end was trimmed by 2 bases and the J gene end by 6 bases; junction bases not matched to a gene: 13. The CDR3, as DNA: TGTGCCAGTAGTATACCCCAGTGGACAGGTGGGTCCAATGAGCAGTTCTTC. The encoded protein is CASSIPQWTGGSNEQFF.

The rearrangement links TRBV9 to TRBJ1-2; D gene unclear. The CDR3 is 15 amino acids. V lost 0 bases, J lost 3 bases, and 12 bases lay in between. Germline V gives CDR1 SGDLS, CDR2 YYNGEE. CDR3 in DNA: TGTGCCAGCAGCGTAGGATGGCTGGGCGACTATGGCTACACCTTC. Its protein is CASSVGWLGDYGYTF.

The gene calls are TRBV2 and TRBJ2-3; a weak D match, TRBD1 (5 bases). V was trimmed by 4 bases and J by 1 base, leaving 9 bases between them. CDR1 SNHLY and CDR2 FYNNEI come from the germline V gene. This CDR3 comprises 14 residues. CDR3 region: CASSAVQGTDTQYF. The CDR3 DNA reads as TGTGCCAGCAGTGCAGTACAGGGCACAGATACGCAGTATTTT.

The genes are TRBV27 and TRBJ2-1, with D perhaps TRBD1 (6 bases). Germline assignment: CDR1 MNHEY and CDR2 SMNVEV (reference sequence). V lost 3 bases and J lost 9, with 12 bases in between. The CDR3 covers 13 residues. The CDR3 is CASSFGQLGEQFF. As DNA, the CDR3 is TGTGCCAGCAGTTTTGGACAGTTGGGTGAGCAGTTCTTC.

This clone has only one observation. The gene calls are TRBV5-6 and TRBJ1-4; unclear D gene. From germline, CDR1 is SGHDT and CDR2 YYEEEE. This CDR3 contains 13 residues. V was trimmed by 4 bases and J by 4 bases, leaving 8 bases between them. CDR3 in DNA: TGTGCCAGCAGCCAGGCTGGTAATGAAAAACTGTTTTTT. Its translation is CASSQAGNEKLFF. Supplemented by reference TRBV5-6 and TRBJ1-4, the full variable domain reads DAGVTQSPTHLIKTRGQQVTLRCSPKSGHDTVSWYQQALGQGPQFIFQYYEEEERQRGNFPDRFSGHQFPNYSSELNVNALLLGDSALYLCASSQAGNEKLFFGSGTQLSVL.

This clone was recorded a few times. The rearrangement links TRBV21-1 to TRBJ1-5; TRBD1 was called by the table and not checked on the DNA. TRBV21-1 is listed as a pseudogene. CDR3 size: 15 residues. CDR3 DNA: TGTGCCAGCAGCAGGGACAGGGTTTCCAATCAGCCCCAGCATTTT. Translating gives CASSRDRVSNQPQHF.

V gene TRBV3-1 (or the pseudogene TRBV3-2) combines with J gene TRBJ2-1; 13 positions agree with TRBD2. The CDR3 loop spans 18 amino acids. Germline V gene sequence: CDR1 LGHDT, CDR2 YNNKEL (reference sequence). After removal of 2 bases from V and 8 bases from J, the junction contained 12 bases not matched to a gene. The DNA of the CDR3 is TGTGCCAGCAGCCAAAGCCTCACTAGCGGGAGGGTTGGGCATGAGCAGTTCTTC. Translated: CASSQSLTSGRVGHEQFF.

As for this clone: Other nucleotide sequences from this sample produce the same CDR3. The chain recombines TRBV4-2 with TRBJ2-7; unclear D gene. V lost 0 bases, J lost 4 bases, and 4 bases lay in between. Germline V gene lookup returns CDR1 LGHNA and CDR2 YNFKEQ. The CDR3 has 12 amino acids. CDR3 loop: CASSQDLYEQYF. In DNA, the CDR3 is TGTGCCAGCAGCCAAGATCTATACGAGCAGTACTTC.

This sequence joins TRBV19 and TRBJ2-3; 9 nucleotides agree with TRBD1. Germline lookup yields CDR1 LNHDA and CDR2 SQIVND (reference sequence). The CDR3 has 13 amino acids. The ends lost 10 bases at V and 6 bases at J; junction bases unmatched: 8. This CDR3 reads CATRDRVLDTQYF. The DNA for the CDR3 is TGTGCCACCCGGGACAGGGTTTTGGATACGCAGTATTTT.

The chain couples TRBV2 to TRBJ1-5; 9 positions match TRBD1. Germline-derived CDR1 and CDR2 are SNHLY and FYNNEI. CDR3 size: 16 residues. Losses at the gene ends were 7 bases for V and 3 bases for J; bases not matched to a gene: 10. Here the CDR3 DNA reads TGTGCCAGCACCGGCTGGGGACAGGGTACCAATCAGCCCCAGCATTTT. Residues: CASTGWGQGTNQPQHF.

The chain links TRBV30 to TRBJ1-6, with D possibly matching TRBD1 (6 bases). The V gene's germline CDR1 is GTSNPN and CDR2 SVGIG (reference sequence). The CDR3 contains 15 residues. V dropped 3 bases and J dropped 11 bases, with 20 bases sitting between them. In nucleotides, the CDR3 is TGTGCCTGGAGACTCCCCAGTACAGGGTGGACACCCCTCCACTTT. Its protein product is CAWRLPSTGWTPLHF. The full variable domain, rest sourced from reference TRBV30 and TRBJ1-6, is SQTIHQWPATLVQPVGSPLSLECTVEGTSNPNLYWYRQAAGRGLQLLFYSVGIGQISSEVPQNLSASRPQDRQFILSSKKLLLSDSGFYLCAWRLPSTGWTPLHFGNGTRLTVT.

The rearrangement links TRBV7-9 to TRBJ1-5; D may be TRBD1 (5 bases). V shed 3 bases and J shed 7 bases, with 16 bases lying between them. Germline V gene data show CDR1 as SEHNR and CDR2 as FQNEAQ (reference sequence). CDR3 length: 15 amino acids. The CDR3 nucleotides read TGTGCCAGCAGCTTGGACCGGGTCGGACACCAGCCCCAGCATTTT. It specifies CASSLDRVGHQPQHF.

This chain uses TRBV5-1 with TRBJ2-2, with no clear D. CDR3 size: 14 residues. The germline V and J ends were trimmed by 0 bases and 0 bases, with 3 bases remaining between them. Germline V gene sequence: CDR1 SGHRS, CDR2 YFSETQ. The CDR3 DNA is TGCGCCAGCAGCTTGGCCGCGAACACCGGGGAGCTGTTTTTT. Translating gives CASSLAANTGELFF.

The chain carries TRBV18 and TRBJ1-5; 7 nucleotides match TRBD1. The CDR3 covers 15 residues. The ends lost 4 bases at V and 0 bases at J; junction bases unmatched: 3. The germline V gene encodes CDR1 KGHSH and CDR2 LQKENI. The CDR3 sequence: CASSRDSDSNQPQHF. The CDR3 region has the DNA TGTGCCAGCTCACGGGACAGTGATAGCAATCAGCCCCAGCATTTT.